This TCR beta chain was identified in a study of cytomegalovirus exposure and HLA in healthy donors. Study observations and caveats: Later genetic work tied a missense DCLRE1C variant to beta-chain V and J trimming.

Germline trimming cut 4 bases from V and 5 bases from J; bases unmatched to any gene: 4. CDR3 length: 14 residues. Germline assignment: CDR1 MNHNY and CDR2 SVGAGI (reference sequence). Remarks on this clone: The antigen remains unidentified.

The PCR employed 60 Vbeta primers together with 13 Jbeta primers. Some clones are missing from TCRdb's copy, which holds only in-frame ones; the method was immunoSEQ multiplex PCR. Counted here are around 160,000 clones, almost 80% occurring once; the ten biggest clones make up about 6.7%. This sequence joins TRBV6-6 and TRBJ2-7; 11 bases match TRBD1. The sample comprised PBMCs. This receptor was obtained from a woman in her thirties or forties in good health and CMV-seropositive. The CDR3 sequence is CASSLDRGRDEQYF. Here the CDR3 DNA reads TGTGCCAGCAGTTTGGACAGGGGGCGCGACGAGCAGTACTTC.